The 25 T cell receptor beta chains listed next were all sequenced from one sample in a study of CD4 T cells in relation to SARS-CoV-2 and coronaviruses (dated by TCRdb to the early 2020s). Receptor libraries were prepared by the immunoSEQ multiplex PCR assay. TCRdb carries this immuneACCESS record with in-frame sequences only. Its versions omit some clonotypes, under half of them owing to an unresolved V gene in the studies checked, with the rest unexplained. The sample contains around 25,000 clones, 70% to 80% of them found a single time. The top ten hold around 14% of the sample. No antigens are known for them. CD4+ T cells from unexposed donors were collected before the COVID-19 pandemic (2011-2018). After about 10 days of culture, CD4+ T cells were isolated with the EasySep CD4+ T cell isolation kit. Source material: CD4+ T cells from PBMCs, cultured in vitro. The receptors shown here come from a human donor in good health.

The CDR3 DNA follows: TGTGCCAGCAGACATCTAGGAGGGATGAACACTGAAGCTTTCTTT. Translated, it gives CASRHLGGMNTEAFF. This chain links TRBV27 with TRBJ1-1; D uncertain. V shed 6 bases and J shed 0 bases, with 14 bases lying between them. This CDR3 spans 15 amino acids. CDR1 MNHEY and CDR2 SMNVEV come from the germline V gene (reference sequence).

This clone occurred a few times. The chain has TRBV3-1 (or the pseudogene TRBV3-2) and TRBJ1-5; the D gene is possibly TRBD1 (6 bases). The CDR3 covers 15 residues. CDR1 is LGHDT and CDR2 is YNNKEL in the germline V gene (reference sequence). The V end lost 0 bases, the J end lost 6 bases, and 12 bases lay between the germline ends. This chain's CDR3 is CASSQDLGGSQPQHF. The DNA for the CDR3 is TGTGCCAGCAGCCAAGATCTTGGGGGCTCTCAGCCCCAGCATTTT.

The V gene is TRBV27, the J gene TRBJ2-7; 7 bases are a match to TRBD2. V lost 0 bases and J lost 6; bases outside the gene matches: 5. This CDR3 contains 14 residues. Germline values: CDR1 MNHEY, CDR2 SMNVEV (reference sequence). CDR3 sequence: CASSLSRTRPEQYF. The CDR3 DNA follows: TGTGCCAGCAGTTTATCCCGGACTAGACCCGAGCAGTACTTC.

V usage is TRBV4-1 and J usage is TRBJ2-1; 14 positions match TRBD2. Germline CDR1 and CDR2: MGHRA and YSYEKL. The CDR3 length is 16 residues. Trimming at V came to 3 bases and at J to 9 bases, leaving 7 bases not matched to a gene. The CDR3 reads CASSQGLAGVSSEQFF. The CDR3 bases are TGCGCCAGCAGCCAGGGACTAGCGGGGGTGTCTAGTGAGCAGTTCTTC.

This chain connects TRBV11-2 to TRBJ1-5; 7 positions match TRBD1. The CDR3 has 16 residues. J was trimmed by 0 bases and V by 5 bases; bases with no gene match: 7. The germline gives CDR1 SGHAT, CDR2 FQNNGV. In DNA, the CDR3 is TGTGCCAGCAGCCCTCAGACAGGGCCTAGCAATCAGCCCCAGCATTTT. Translation gives CASSPQTGPSNQPQHF.

The table lists this clone with a few counts. V usage is TRBV19 and J usage is TRBJ1-5; D ambiguous. V lost 6 bases, J lost 2 bases, and 14 bases lay in between. Germline V gene sequence: CDR1 LNHDA, CDR2 SQIVND (reference sequence). CDR3 length: 15 residues. Here the CDR3 reads CASRRRGLGNQPQHF. CDR3 sequence (DNA): TGTGCCAGTAGACGGCGAGGGCTGGGCAATCAGCCCCAGCATTTT.

CDR3 loop: CASSQGGGNQPQHF. CDR3 DNA sequence: TGTGCCAGCAGCCAGGGAGGAGGCAATCAGCCCCAGCATTTT. The chain employs TRBV3-1 (or the pseudogene TRBV3-2) and TRBJ1-5; unclear D gene. The CDR3 loop spans 14 amino acids. CDR1 and CDR2 (germline): LGHDT, YNNKEL (reference sequence). V dropped 3 bases and J dropped 2 bases, with 8 bases sitting between them.

This clone has more than one count but fewer than ten. The rearrangement uses TRBV27 and TRBJ2-1, with 8 positions matching TRBD1. CDR3 size: 12 residues. Germline V CDR1 and CDR2: MNHEY, SMNVEV (reference sequence). J lost 14 bases, V lost 5 bases, and 8 bases had no gene match. In nucleotides, the CDR3 is TGTGCCAGCAGTCTCGGACAGGGCAGGGAGTTCTTC. Protein sequence: CASSLGQGREFF.

The J gene is TRBJ2-1, the V gene TRBV6-4, with TRBD2 matching over 7 bases. CDR1 is MRHNA and CDR2 is SNTAGT in the germline V gene. V shed 3 bases and J 8 bases; nucleotides not matched to a gene: 4. This CDR3 spans 13 amino acids. CDR3 sequence (DNA): TGTGCCAGCAGTGAGGAGGGAGGGGATGAGCAGTTCTTC. As protein: CASSEEGGDEQFF.

The chain has TRBV10-3 and TRBJ1-2; D unresolved. The CDR3 runs 15 residues. Germline assignment: CDR1 ENHRY and CDR2 SYGVKD. V gave up 5 bases and J gave up 3 bases, with 16 bases separating them. CDR3 nucleotides: TGTGCCATCAGTCCCCCGGAACCCGGACACTATGGCTACACCTTC. Its translation: CAISPPEPGHYGYTF.

The J gene is TRBJ2-7, the V gene TRBV12-3 or TRBV12-4; no clear D. This CDR3 is 12 amino acids long. The V end lost 3 bases, the J end lost 4 bases, and 7 bases lay between the germline ends. The CDR3 nucleotides read TGTGCCAGCAGTTTGAGAGGATACGAGCAGTACTTC. Protein product: CASSLRGYEQYF.

This clone was counted only a few times. The rearrangement links TRBV24-1 to TRBJ2-1; D is uncertain. The CDR3 spans 11 residues. V lost 10 bases to trimming and J lost 7 bases, with 10 bases between them. CDR1 is KGHDR, CDR2 SFDVKD, per germline. CDR3 coding DNA: TGTGCCACTTCCGGTCAAAATGAGCAGTTCTTC. It is translated as CATSGQNEQFF.

The CDR3 region has the DNA TGCGCCAGCAGCCCCACCCTGGGACAGGGGGTACGAGGTGACACCGGGGAGCTGTTTTTT. Translating gives CASSPTLGQGVRGDTGELFF. The chain uses TRBV5-1 and TRBJ2-2; 11 nucleotides align to TRBD1. Germline V lookup: CDR1 SGHRS, CDR2 YFSETQ. The length of the CDR3 is 20 residues. The J segment lost 3 bases and the V segment lost 4 bases, leaving 17 bases of the junction unmatched.

The chain has TRBV3-1 (or the pseudogene TRBV3-2) and TRBJ2-5; D is tentatively TRBD1 or TRBD2 (5 bases each). Trimming pared 2 bases from V and 4 bases from J, leaving 11 bases between. The germline V gene has CDR1 LGHDT and CDR2 YNNKEL (reference sequence). CDR3 length: 14 residues. The CDR3 bases are TGTGCCAGCAGCCAAAGTGGTGGGACAGAGACCCAGTACTTC. This gives the protein CASSQSGGTETQYF.

The gene calls are TRBV6-5 and TRBJ1-1; 8 positions agree with TRBD1. With 4 bases clipped from V and 4 bases from J, the junction kept 8 bases outside the gene matches. The length of the CDR3 is 15 residues. From germline, CDR1 is MNHEY and CDR2 SVGAGI. The CDR3 protein is CASSLQGVMGTEAFF. The CDR3 coding sequence is TGTGCCAGCAGTTTACAGGGGGTAATGGGCACTGAAGCTTTCTTT.

V and J are TRBV28 and TRBJ1-1; unclear D gene. Germline V gene lookup returns CDR1 MDHEN and CDR2 SYDVKM. The CDR3 loop spans 15 amino acids. The germline V and J ends were trimmed by 1 base and 5 bases, with 14 bases remaining between them. CDR3 region: CASSLSQSGGTEAFF. CDR3 DNA: TGTGCCAGCAGTTTATCGCAGTCGGGTGGGACTGAAGCTTTCTTT.

The genes are TRBV6-1 and TRBJ2-1; 13 bases line up with TRBD2. The CDR3 is 17 residues long. The V gene's germline CDR1 is MNHNS and CDR2 SASEGT. Losses at the gene ends were 4 bases for V and 4 bases for J; bases not matched to a gene: 7. CDR3 DNA sequence: TGTGCCAGCAGTGTAGAACCGGGACTAGCGGGATACAATGAGCAGTTCTTC. As protein: CASSVEPGLAGYNEQFF.

This clone was picked up one time. This sequence joins TRBV6-4 and TRBJ2-1; 9 bases fit TRBD2. The CDR3 extends over 15 amino acids. The ends lost 0 bases at V and 3 bases at J; junction bases unmatched: 0. Looked up from germline, CDR1 is MRHNA and CDR2 is SNTAGT. As DNA, the CDR3 is TGTGCCAGCAGTGACTCACTAGCGGGCTACAATGAGCAGTTCTTC. Encoded protein: CASSDSLAGYNEQFF.

This sequence joins TRBV18 and TRBJ2-5, with D perhaps matching TRBD1 (6 bases). CDR1 and CDR2 from the germline V gene are KGHSH and LQKENI. This CDR3 has 15 residues. V was trimmed by 1 base and J by 3 bases, leaving 12 bases between them. CDR3 protein: CASSPQRGTEETQYF. In DNA form, the CDR3 reads TGTGCCAGCTCACCACAAAGGGGGACCGAAGAGACCCAGTACTTC.

The chain has TRBV10-1 and TRBJ2-7; 11 positions match TRBD1. Germline V lookup: CDR1 WNHNN, CDR2 SYGVQD (reference sequence). Trimming cost V 5 bases and J 0 bases; bases outside gene matches: 3. This CDR3 comprises 15 residues. CDR3 nucleotide sequence: TGCGCCAGCAGTAGAGGACAGGGGGCCTCCTACGAGCAGTACTTC. It encodes CASSRGQGASYEQYF.

The rearrangement uses TRBV12-5 and TRBJ2-5, with 8 bases fitting TRBD1. The J segment lost 6 bases and the V segment lost 7 bases, leaving 10 bases of the junction unmatched. This CDR3 has 14 residues. CDR1 is LGHNT, CDR2 FRNRAP, per germline. In DNA form, the CDR3 reads TGTGCTAGTGCCTTTACTGGACAGGGACAGACCCAGTACTTC. Protein: CASAFTGQGQTQYF.

In its sample, this clone was seen once. CDR3 loop: CASSMRDRGTGTQYF. The CDR3 DNA sequence: TGTGCCAGTAGTATGCGCGACCGAGGTACTGGTACGCAGTATTTT. The rearrangement uses TRBV19 and TRBJ2-3; D gene ambiguous. CDR1 is LNHDA and CDR2 is SQIVND in the germline V gene (reference sequence). The CDR3 is made up of 15 amino acids. With 3 bases removed from V and 8 bases from J, the gap between germline ends came to 18 bases.

The chain carries TRBV2 and TRBJ1-4, with TRBD1 identical over 7 bases. Trimming cost V 1 base and J 7 bases; bases outside gene matches: 6. The CDR3 covers 15 residues. CDR1 and CDR2 (germline): SNHLY, FYNNEI. The CDR3 region has the DNA TGTGCCAGCAGTGAAGGGCAGGGGGTCAGTGAAAAACTGTTTTTT. Translated: CASSEGQGVSEKLFF.

The chain couples TRBV14 to TRBJ2-1, with 9 bases identical to TRBD2. The germline V gene encodes CDR1 SGHDN and CDR2 FVKESK. The CDR3 totals 14 residues. Germline trimming cut 1 base from V and 9 bases from J; bases unmatched to any gene: 4. This CDR3 is CASSQVSGSGEQFF. CDR3 sequence (DNA): TGTGCCAGCAGCCAAGTTAGCGGGAGTGGTGAGCAGTTCTTC.

This clone was counted once. The genes are TRBV9 and TRBJ2-3, with D perhaps matching TRBD2 (5 bases). Germline lookup yields CDR1 SGDLS and CDR2 YYNGEE. The CDR3 has 15 residues. V was cut by 0 bases and J by 2 bases, with 10 bases left in between. The CDR3 DNA reads as TGTGCCAGCAGCGTAGAGCGGAGACTCACAGATACGCAGTATTTT. Translating gives CASSVERRLTDTQYF.